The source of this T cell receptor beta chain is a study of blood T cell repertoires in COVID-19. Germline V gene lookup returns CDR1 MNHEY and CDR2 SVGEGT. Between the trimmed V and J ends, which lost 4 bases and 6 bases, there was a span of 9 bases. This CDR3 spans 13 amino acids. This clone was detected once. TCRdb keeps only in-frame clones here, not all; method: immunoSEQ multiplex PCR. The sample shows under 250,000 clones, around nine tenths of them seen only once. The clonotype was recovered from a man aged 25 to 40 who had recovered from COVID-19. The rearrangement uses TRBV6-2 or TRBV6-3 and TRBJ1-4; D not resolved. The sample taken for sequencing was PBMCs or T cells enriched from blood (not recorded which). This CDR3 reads CASSWERDEKLFF. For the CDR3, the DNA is TGTGCCAGCAGTTGGGAGAGGGATGAAAAACTGTTTTTT.